This T cell receptor beta chain was recovered during a study of cytomegalovirus exposure and HLA in healthy donors. Use of 60 Vbeta and 13 Jbeta primers characterized the PCR. Method: immunoSEQ multiplex PCR; TCRdb's copy keeps in-frame clones and lacks some. The clone table shows 180,000 or so clones, with the ten largest holding roughly 0.74%. CDR1 is SEHNR, CDR2 FQNEAQ, per germline (reference sequence). V lost 8 bases, J lost 2 bases, and 12 bases lay in between. CDR3 length: 14 residues. Sequenced: PBMCs. This receptor was obtained from a boy under 18 in good health and CMV-seronegative. This chain links TRBV7-9 with TRBJ1-4; D is unclear. The CDR3 reads CASLISGTNEKLFF. The CDR3 bases are TGTGCCAGCCTAATCTCAGGCACTAATGAAAAACTGTTTTTT.